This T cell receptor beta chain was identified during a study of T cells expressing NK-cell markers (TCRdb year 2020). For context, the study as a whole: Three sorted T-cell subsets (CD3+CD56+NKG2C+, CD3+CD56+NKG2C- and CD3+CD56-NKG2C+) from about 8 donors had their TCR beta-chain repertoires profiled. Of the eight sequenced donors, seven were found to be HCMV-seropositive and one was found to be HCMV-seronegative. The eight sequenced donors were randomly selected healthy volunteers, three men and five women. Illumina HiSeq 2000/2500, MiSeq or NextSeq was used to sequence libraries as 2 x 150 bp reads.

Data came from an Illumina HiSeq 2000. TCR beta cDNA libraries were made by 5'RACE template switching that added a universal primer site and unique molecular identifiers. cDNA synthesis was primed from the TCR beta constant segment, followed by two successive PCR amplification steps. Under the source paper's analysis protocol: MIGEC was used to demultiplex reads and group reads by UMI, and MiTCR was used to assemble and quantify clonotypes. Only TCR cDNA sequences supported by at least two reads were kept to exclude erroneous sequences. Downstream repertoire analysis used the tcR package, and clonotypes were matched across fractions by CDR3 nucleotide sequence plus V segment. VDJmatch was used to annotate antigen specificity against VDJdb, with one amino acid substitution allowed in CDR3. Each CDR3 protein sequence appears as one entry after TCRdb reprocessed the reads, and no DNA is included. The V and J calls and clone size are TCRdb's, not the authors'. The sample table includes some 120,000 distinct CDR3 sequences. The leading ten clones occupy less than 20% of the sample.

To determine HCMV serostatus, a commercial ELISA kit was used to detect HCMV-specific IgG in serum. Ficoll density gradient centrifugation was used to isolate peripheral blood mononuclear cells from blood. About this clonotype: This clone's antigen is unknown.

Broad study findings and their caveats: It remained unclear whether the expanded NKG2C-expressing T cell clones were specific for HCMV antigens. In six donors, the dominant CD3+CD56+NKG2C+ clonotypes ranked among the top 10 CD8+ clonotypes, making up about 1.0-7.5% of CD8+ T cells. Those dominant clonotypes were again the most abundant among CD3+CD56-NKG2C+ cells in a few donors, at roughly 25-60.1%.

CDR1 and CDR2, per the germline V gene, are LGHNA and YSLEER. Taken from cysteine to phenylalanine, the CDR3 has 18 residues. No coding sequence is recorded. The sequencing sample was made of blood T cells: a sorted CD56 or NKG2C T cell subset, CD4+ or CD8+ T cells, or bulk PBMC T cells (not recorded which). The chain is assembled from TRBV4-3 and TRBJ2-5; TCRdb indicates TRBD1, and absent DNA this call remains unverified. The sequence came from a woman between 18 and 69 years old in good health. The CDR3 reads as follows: CASSQDSPETGDFETQYF.